These 29 T cell receptor beta chains were all obtained from the same sample, sequenced in a study of CD8 T cells in ankylosing spondylitis. One entry per CDR3 protein results from TCRdb running MiXCR on the 5' RACE reads. The sample holds 300,000 to 400,000 distinct CDR3 sequences, around 15% seen once. Sequenced: blood, either unsorted or a sorted T cell fraction (not recorded which). Receptors were obtained from a male donor with ankylosing spondylitis or in good health (not recorded which).

This clonotype was counted a few times. The V gene is TRBV24-1, the J gene TRBJ2-3, with no clear D. The CDR3 is made up of 13 amino acids. Germline loops: CDR1 KGHDR, CDR2 SFDVKD. Trimming left V 4 bases short and J 4 bases short, with 8 bases between. The DNA for the CDR3 is TGTGCCACCAGTGAGACGGACCCAGATACGCAGTATTTT. Translating gives CATSETDPDTQYF.

The chain is built from TRBV20-1 and TRBJ2-4; perhaps TRBD2 as D (6 bases). Looked up from germline, CDR1 is DFQATT and CDR2 is SNEGSKA (reference sequence). CDR3 length equals 15 residues. The CDR3 DNA reads TGCAGCGTATCGTCGGGGGTTCTAGCCAAAAACATTCAGTACTTC. This sequence encodes CSVSSGVLAKNIQYF.

A few counts support this clonotype. This rearrangement joins TRBV25-1 to TRBJ2-1; TRBD1 agrees at 9 bases. Germline-derived CDR1 and CDR2 are MGHDK and SYGVNS. V dropped 6 bases and J dropped 3; count of bases not matched to a gene: 6. This CDR3 spans 15 amino acids. The CDR3 region is CASRSDRGYYNEQFF. CDR3 in DNA: TGTGCCAGCAGAAGTGACAGGGGGTACTACAATGAGCAGTTCTTC.

This clonotype appeared a few times. This sequence joins TRBV4-1 and TRBJ1-2; the D is unclear. Germline V gene sequence: CDR1 MGHRA, CDR2 YSYEKL. The V gene lost 5 bases and the J gene lost 8 bases, with 12 bases spanning the gap. The CDR3 sequence is 12 residues long. The CDR3 region is CASSSPGTGYTF. The CDR3 coding sequence is TGCGCCAGCAGCTCCCCGGGAACGGGCTACACCTTC.

This chain links TRBV20-1 with TRBJ1-1; D gene uncertain. This CDR3 is built from 12 residues. Trimming stripped 3 bases from V and 3 bases from J, with 8 bases between. Germline V gene sequence: CDR1 DFQATT, CDR2 SNEGSKA (reference sequence). CDR3 residues: CSASGSDTEAFF. In nucleotides, the CDR3 is TGCAGTGCTAGCGGTTCAGACACTGAAGCTTTCTTT.

This clonotype was found many times. V usage is TRBV3-1 and J usage is TRBJ2-3; possibly TRBD1 or TRBD2 for D (7 bases each). V dropped 3 bases and J dropped 5 bases, with 18 bases sitting between them. This CDR3 spans 16 amino acids. Germline V gene data show CDR1 as LGHDT and CDR2 as YNNKEL (reference sequence). The CDR3, as DNA: TGTGCCAGCAGCCACCGGGGGAGGGGGCCGGGAGATACGCAGTATTTT. Encoded protein: CASSHRGRGPGDTQYF.

This chain uses TRBV10-3 with TRBJ1-1, with no clear D. This CDR3 is built from 12 residues. The ends were cut back, 5 bases at V and 1 base at J, with 5 bases in the middle. CDR1 is ENHRY and CDR2 is SYGVKD in the germline V gene. DNA of the CDR3: TGTGCCATCAGTACAGAGAACACTGAAGCTTTCTTT. Its translation is CAISTENTEAFF.

The chain links TRBV19 to TRBJ1-2; the match to TRBD1 covers 9 bases. V trimming: 10 bases; J trimming: 5 bases; junction bases outside the gene matches: 5. The CDR3 is made up of 12 amino acids. The germline gives CDR1 LNHDA, CDR2 SQIVND (reference sequence). The CDR3 protein is CATGTGWYGYTF. As DNA, the CDR3 is TGTGCCACCGGGACAGGGTGGTATGGCTACACCTTC. Complete variable domain (other parts from reference TRBV19 and TRBJ1-2): DGGITQSPKYLFRKEGQNVTLSCEQNLNHDAMYWYRQDPGQGLRLIYYSQIVNDFQKGDIAEGYSVSREKKESFPLTVTSAQKNPTAFYLCATGTGWYGYTFGSGTRLTVV.

This clonotype came up a few times. This chain uses TRBV20-1 with TRBJ1-4, with D perhaps TRBD1 (5 bases). Trimming took off 1 base at V and 8 bases at J, with 11 bases between the two ends. CDR1 DFQATT and CDR2 SNEGSKA come from the germline V gene (reference sequence). The CDR3 is 13 amino acids. The chain's CDR3 is CSARGRGGEKLFF. The CDR3 nucleotides read TGCAGTGCTAGAGGGAGGGGAGGCGAAAAACTGTTTTTT.

This clonotype was observed a few times. This chain links TRBV3-1 with TRBJ1-1, with 8 nucleotides matching TRBD1. CDR3 length equals 15 residues. With V trimmed by 2 bases and J by 4 bases, 6 bases remained unmatched. Germline CDR1 reads LGHDT; CDR2 reads YNNKEL (reference sequence). CDR3 residues: CASSQSAGGFTEAFF. For the CDR3, the DNA is TGTGCCAGCAGCCAATCGGCAGGGGGCTTCACTGAAGCTTTCTTT.

This clonotype has only a few counts. The CDR3 is CSVDRDSVTDTQYF. The DNA for the CDR3 is TGCAGCGTCGACCGGGACTCGGTCACAGATACGCAGTATTTT. The rearrangement joins TRBV29-1 to TRBJ2-3, with a possible D match to TRBD2 (6 bases). The CDR3 extends over 14 amino acids. The V gene lost 6 bases and the J gene lost 2 bases, with 15 bases spanning the gap. Germline loops: CDR1 SQVTM, CDR2 ANQGSEA.

The sample holds a few counts of this clonotype. J is TRBJ2-1 and V is TRBV6-6; 11 nucleotides agree with TRBD1. The V gene end was trimmed by 11 bases and the J gene end by 7 bases; junction bases not matched to a gene: 7. Germline V gene lookup returns CDR1 MNHNY and CDR2 SVGAGI (reference sequence). CDR3 length equals 13 residues. The CDR3 DNA is TGTGCCGCAGGACAGGGGGCGTTGAATGAGCAGTTCTTC. As protein: CAAGQGALNEQFF.

This chain uses TRBV3-1 with TRBJ2-1; the D call may be TRBD1 or TRBD2 (5 bases each). Trimming cost V 4 bases and J 5 bases, with 18 bases left between them. Germline assignment: CDR1 LGHDT and CDR2 YNNKEL (reference sequence). The CDR3 has 16 residues. Here the CDR3 reads CASSRRSGTLNNEQFF. CDR3 sequence (DNA): TGTGCCAGCAGCCGACGATCCGGGACCTTGAACAATGAGCAGTTCTTC.

At least ten counts were recorded for this clonotype. The chain links TRBV5-1 to TRBJ2-7; no clear D. The CDR3 length is 14 residues. V gave up 3 bases and J gave up 2 bases, with 12 bases separating them. Per germline, CDR1 SGHRS and CDR2 YFSETQ. CDR3 amino acids: CASSSGPEAYEQYF. The CDR3 coding sequence is TGCGCCAGCAGCTCCGGGCCAGAGGCCTACGAGCAGTACTTC.

This clonotype was picked up a small number of times. The chain recombines TRBV5-1 with TRBJ1-6; weak D call: TRBD1 (5 bases). The CDR3 consists of 15 residues. The ends were cut back, 0 bases at V and 7 bases at J, with 11 bases in the middle. Germline CDR1 and CDR2: SGHRS and YFSETQ. CDR3 residues: CASSLAGRDNSPLHF. CDR3 DNA sequence: TGCGCCAGCAGCTTGGCAGGGCGGGACAATTCACCCCTCCACTTT. Variable domain in full (rest from reference TRBV5-1 and TRBJ1-6): KAGVTQTPRYLIKTRGQQVTLSCSPISGHRSVSWYQQTPGQGLQFLFEYFSETQRNKGNFPGRFSGRQFSNSRSEMNVSTLELGDSALYLCASSLAGRDNSPLHFGNGTRLTVT.

The chain has TRBV5-1 and TRBJ2-2, with 8 bases matching TRBD1. The CDR3 consists of 15 residues. The V gene's germline CDR1 is SGHRS and CDR2 YFSETQ. Trimming at V came to 4 bases and at J to 7 bases, leaving 9 bases not matched to a gene. This CDR3 reads CASSVVQGASGELFF. The CDR3, as DNA: TGCGCCAGCAGCGTGGTGCAGGGGGCAAGCGGGGAGCTGTTTTTT.

The chain carries TRBV10-3 and TRBJ2-7; 7 nucleotides line up with TRBD1. From germline, CDR1 is ENHRY and CDR2 SYGVKD. The CDR3 is 14 amino acids. The ends lost 1 base at V and 2 bases at J; junction bases unmatched: 2. CDR3 protein: CAISEFGQAYEQYF. In DNA, the CDR3 is TGTGCCATCAGTGAGTTCGGACAGGCCTACGAGCAGTACTTC.

This clonotype was counted only a few times. The chain recombines TRBV5-6 with TRBJ1-2; no clear D gene. CDR1 is SGHDT, CDR2 YYEEEE, per germline. V lost 0 bases to trimming and J lost 12 bases, with 12 bases between them. The CDR3 extends over 12 amino acids. The CDR3 DNA is TGTGCCAGCAGCTTGGCCGGACCGGTTGACACCTTC. This sequence encodes CASSLAGPVDTF.

In its sample, this clonotype was seen a few times. This chain uses TRBV11-2 with TRBJ2-3; D is undetermined. Deletions cut 5 bases from V and 1 base from J, with 19 bases between. The germline CDR1 and CDR2 sequences are SGHAT and FQNNGV. This CDR3 is 17 amino acids long. CDR3 in amino acids: CASSPVGSDGGTDTQYF. The CDR3 DNA is TGTGCCAGCAGCCCAGTGGGGTCGGACGGCGGCACAGATACGCAGTATTTT. Filled out from reference TRBV11-2 and TRBJ2-3, the complete variable domain reads EAGVAQSPRYKIIEKRQSVAFWCNPISGHATLYWYQQILGQGPKLLIQFQNNGVVDDSQLPKDRFSAERLKGVDSTLKIQPAKLEDSAVYLCASSPVGSDGGTDTQYFGPGTRLTVL.

This chain links TRBV7-9 with TRBJ1-4; D might be TRBD1 (6 bases). This CDR3 comprises 16 residues. Trimming shortened V by 4 bases and J by 6 bases, and 18 bases separated the two germline ends. CDR1 and CDR2 (germline): SEHNR, FQNEAQ (reference sequence). In DNA, the CDR3 is TGTGCCAGCAGCTCCCCAAGGTGGGGGGCTGATGAAAAACTGTTTTTT. Its protein product is CASSSPRWGADEKLFF.

This clonotype has just a few counts. J is TRBJ1-6 and V is TRBV7-9; tentative D call: TRBD1 (5 bases). CDR3 length: 11 residues. The V end was cut by 8 bases, the J end by 11 bases, with 10 bases between. Germline CDR1 SEHNR, CDR2 FQNEAQ (reference sequence). CDR3 in DNA: TGTGCCAGCGGAGAGGGGACACCCCTCCACTTT. Residues: CASGEGTPLHF.

This chain links TRBV11-2 with TRBJ2-3; D is unresolved. There are 16 residues in the CDR3. Germline V gene data show CDR1 as SGHAT and CDR2 as FQNNGV. The V end lost 6 bases, the J end lost 2 bases, and 18 bases lay between the germline ends. The DNA of the CDR3 is TGTGCCAGCAGACATAGGGTACTAAACTCCACAGATACGCAGTATTTT. This gives the protein CASRHRVLNSTDTQYF.

This chain links TRBV7-8 with TRBJ2-1; D perhaps matches TRBD2 (7 bases). The germline V gene encodes CDR1 SGHVS and CDR2 FQNEAQ. Trimming removed 7 bases at V and 7 bases at J, with 20 bases between. This CDR3 has 15 amino acids. In DNA form, the CDR3 reads TGTGCCAGCATCCTGGGAGGGGGGGGCTATAATGAGCAGTTCTTC. The encoded protein is CASILGGGGYNEQFF.

V usage is TRBV7-2 and J usage is TRBJ1-2; D might be TRBD1 (5 bases). Trimming left V 1 base short and J 4 bases short, with 13 bases between. CDR1 is SGHTA, CDR2 FQGNSA, per germline. This CDR3 contains 15 residues. The CDR3 nucleotides read TGTGCCAGCAGCTTAGTATGGAGACAGAGCTATGGCTACACCTTC. Its translation: CASSLVWRQSYGYTF.

This clonotype was seen only a few times. The chain combines TRBV24-1 with TRBJ2-2; no definite D call. This CDR3 comprises 12 residues. V was trimmed by 4 bases and J by 2 bases, leaving 1 base between them. Germline V gene sequence: CDR1 KGHDR, CDR2 SFDVKD. The CDR3, as DNA: TGTGCCACCAGTGAAAACACCGGGGAGCTGTTTTTT. It yields the protein CATSENTGELFF.

V gene TRBV10-3 combines with J gene TRBJ1-5; no clear D gene. From germline, CDR1 is ENHRY and CDR2 SYGVKD. V was clipped by 8 bases and J by 1 base, with 15 bases between them. The CDR3 has 15 amino acids. The CDR3 reads CAISGEGVSNQPQHF. CDR3 DNA: TGTGCCATCTCAGGTGAGGGAGTGAGCAATCAGCCCCAGCATTTT.

The chain carries TRBV25-1 and TRBJ2-1; TRBD2 matches 8 bases. The CDR3 extends over 14 amino acids. Germline V CDR1 and CDR2: MGHDK, SYGVNS. After removal of 3 bases from V and 5 bases from J, the junction contained 3 bases not matched to a gene. The CDR3 protein is CASSEAGGNNEQFF. For the CDR3, the DNA is TGTGCCAGCAGTGAGGCGGGGGGTAACAATGAGCAGTTCTTC.

This clonotype was counted a few times. This rearrangement joins TRBV7-9 to TRBJ2-7, with 7 bases matching TRBD1. CDR1 is SEHNR and CDR2 is FQNEAQ in the germline V gene (reference sequence). Unmatched junction bases numbered 6, after V lost 5 bases and J lost 8 bases. The CDR3 has 12 amino acids. The CDR3: CASSTQGRKQYF. As DNA, the CDR3 is TGTGCCAGCAGCACACAGGGGAGAAAGCAGTACTTC.

CDR3 DNA: TGTGCCAGCAGCCCCCACTTGGACAGTGAAGCTTTCTTT. This gives the protein CASSPHLDSEAFF. This chain joins TRBV6-6 and TRBJ1-1, with D maybe TRBD1 (6 bases). V lost 6 bases, J lost 7 bases, and 15 bases lay in between. In germline, CDR1 is MNHNY, CDR2 SVGAGI (reference sequence). CDR3 size: 13 residues.